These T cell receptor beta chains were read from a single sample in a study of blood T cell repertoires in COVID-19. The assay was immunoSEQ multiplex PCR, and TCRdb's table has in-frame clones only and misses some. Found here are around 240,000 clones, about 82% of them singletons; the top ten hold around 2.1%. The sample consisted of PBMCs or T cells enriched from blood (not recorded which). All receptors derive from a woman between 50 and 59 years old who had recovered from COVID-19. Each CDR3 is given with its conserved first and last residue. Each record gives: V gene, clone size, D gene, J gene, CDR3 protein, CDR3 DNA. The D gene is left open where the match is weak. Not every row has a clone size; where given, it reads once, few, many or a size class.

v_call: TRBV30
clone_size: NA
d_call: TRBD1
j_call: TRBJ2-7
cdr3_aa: CAWSVWAQGFNEQYF
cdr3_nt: TGTGCCTGGAGTGTATGGGCACAGGGGTTCAACGAGCAGTACTTC

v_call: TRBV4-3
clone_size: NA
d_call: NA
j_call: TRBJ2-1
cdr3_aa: CASSQTPRGSSYNEQFF
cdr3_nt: TGCGCCAGCAGCCAAACCCCCCGAGGGAGCTCCTACAATGAGCAGTTCTTC

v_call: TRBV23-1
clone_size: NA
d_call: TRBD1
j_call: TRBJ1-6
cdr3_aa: CASSQGGQGDFPLHF
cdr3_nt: TGCGCCAGCAGTCAAGGGGGACAGGGGGATTTCCCCCTCCACTTT

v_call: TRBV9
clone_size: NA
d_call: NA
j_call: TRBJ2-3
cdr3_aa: CASSVGESEDTQYF
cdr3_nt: TGTGCCAGCAGCGTAGGGGAGTCCGAAGATACGCAGTATTTT

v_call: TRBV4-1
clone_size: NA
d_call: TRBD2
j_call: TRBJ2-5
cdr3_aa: CASSQGILAGESETQYF
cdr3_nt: TGCGCCAGCAGCCAAGGGATACTAGCGGGAGAATCAGAGACCCAGTACTTC

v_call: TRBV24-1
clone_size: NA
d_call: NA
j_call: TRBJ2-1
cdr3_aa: CATSDPLVSYNEQFF
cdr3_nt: TGTGCCACCAGTGATCCCCTAGTGTCCTACAATGAGCAGTTCTTC

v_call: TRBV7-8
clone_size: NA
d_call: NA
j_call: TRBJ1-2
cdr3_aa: CASTSLAGLSGDYGYTF
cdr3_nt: TGTGCCAGCACCTCACTTGCAGGGCTATCTGGGGACTATGGCTACACCTTC

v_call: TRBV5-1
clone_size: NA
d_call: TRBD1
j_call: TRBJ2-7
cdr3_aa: CASKAGTGDEQYF
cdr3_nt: TGCGCCAGCAAGGCCGGGACAGGGGACGAGCAGTACTTC

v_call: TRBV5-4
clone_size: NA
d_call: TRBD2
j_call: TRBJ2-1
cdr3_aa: CASSLIAGAGYEQFF
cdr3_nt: TGTGCCAGCAGCCTCATAGCGGGAGCAGGGTACGAGCAGTTCTTC

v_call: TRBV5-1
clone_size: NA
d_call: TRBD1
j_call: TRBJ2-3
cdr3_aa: CASGRAPRGTSTDTQYF
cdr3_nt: TGCGCCAGCGGACGGGCTCCCAGGGGGACCTCCACAGATACGCAGTATTTT

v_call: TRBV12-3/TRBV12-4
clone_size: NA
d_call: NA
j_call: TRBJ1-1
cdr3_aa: CASYAAANTEAFF
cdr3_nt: TGTGCCTCCTACGCGGCAGCGAACACTGAAGCTTTCTTT

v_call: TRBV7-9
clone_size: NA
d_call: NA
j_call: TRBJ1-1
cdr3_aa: CASSGLDRPNTEAFF
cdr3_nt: TGTGCCAGCAGCGGACTCGATCGTCCGAACACTGAAGCTTTCTTT

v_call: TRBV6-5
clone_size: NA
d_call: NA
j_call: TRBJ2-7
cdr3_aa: CASINPLGEQYF
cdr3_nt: TGTGCCAGCATTAACCCGCTCGGTGAGCAGTACTTC

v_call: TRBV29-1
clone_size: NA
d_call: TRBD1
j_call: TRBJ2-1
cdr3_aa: CSVEDLPDRYNEQFF
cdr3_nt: TGCAGCGTTGAAGATCTCCCGGACAGGTACAATGAGCAGTTCTTC

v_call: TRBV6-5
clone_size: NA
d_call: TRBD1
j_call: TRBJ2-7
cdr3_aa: CASSYSPGTGSHEQYF
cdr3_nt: TGTGCCAGCAGTTACTCTCCCGGGACAGGGTCCCACGAGCAGTACTTC

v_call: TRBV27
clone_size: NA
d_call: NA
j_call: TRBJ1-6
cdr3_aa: CASSLSRSSYNSPLHF
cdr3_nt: TGTGCCAGCAGTTTATCGAGGAGCTCCTATAATTCACCCCTCCACTTT

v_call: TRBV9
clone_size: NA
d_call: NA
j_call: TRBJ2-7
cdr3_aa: CASSVSGGLNEQYF
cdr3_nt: TGTGCCAGCAGCGTTTCAGGCGGGTTGAACGAGCAGTACTTC

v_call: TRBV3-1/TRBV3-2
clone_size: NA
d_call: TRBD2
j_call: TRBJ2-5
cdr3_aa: CASSPGLAALQETQYF
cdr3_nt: TGTGCCAGCAGCCCAGGACTAGCGGCCCTCCAAGAGACCCAGTACTTC

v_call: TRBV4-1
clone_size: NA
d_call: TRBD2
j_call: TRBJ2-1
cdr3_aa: CASSPSGRLAGNNEQFF
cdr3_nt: TGCGCCAGCAGCCCGAGTGGGAGACTAGCGGGCAACAATGAGCAGTTCTTC

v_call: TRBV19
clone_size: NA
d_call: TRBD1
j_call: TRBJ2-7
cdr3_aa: CASSQGTGSTYEQYF
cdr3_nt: TGTGCCAGTAGCCAGGGGACAGGCAGTACCTACGAGCAGTACTTC

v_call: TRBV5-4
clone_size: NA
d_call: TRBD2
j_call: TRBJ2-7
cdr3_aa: CASTASGALPDEQYF
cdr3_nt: TGTGCCAGCACTGCTAGCGGAGCCCTCCCTGACGAGCAGTACTTC

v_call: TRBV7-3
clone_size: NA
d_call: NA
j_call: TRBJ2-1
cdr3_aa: CASSFLYNEQFF
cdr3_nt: TGTGCCAGCAGCTTCCTATACAATGAGCAGTTCTTC

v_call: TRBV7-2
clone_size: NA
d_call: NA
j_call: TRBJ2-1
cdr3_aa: CASSFERNRPPYNEQFF
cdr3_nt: TGTGCCAGCAGCTTTGAGCGTAACCGACCCCCCTACAATGAGCAGTTCTTC

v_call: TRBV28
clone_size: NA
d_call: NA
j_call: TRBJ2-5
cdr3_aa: CASSSPPETQYF
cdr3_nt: TGTGCCAGCAGTAGCCCGCCAGAGACCCAGTACTTC

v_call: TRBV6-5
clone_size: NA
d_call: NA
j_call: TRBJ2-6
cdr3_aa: CASSYSLSSGANVLTF
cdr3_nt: TGTGCCAGCAGTTACTCGTTGAGCTCTGGGGCCAACGTCCTGACTTTC

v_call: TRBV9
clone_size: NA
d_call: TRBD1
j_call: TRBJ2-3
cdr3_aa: CASSERQGPTDTQYF
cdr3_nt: TGTGCCAGCAGCGAACGACAGGGGCCCACAGATACGCAGTATTTT

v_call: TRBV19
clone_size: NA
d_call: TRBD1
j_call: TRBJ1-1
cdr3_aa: CASSSPGTGNTEAFF
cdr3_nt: TGTGCCAGTAGTTCCCCCGGGACAGGGAACACTGAAGCTTTCTTT

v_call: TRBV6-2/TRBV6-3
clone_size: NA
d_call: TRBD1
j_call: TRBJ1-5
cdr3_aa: CASSRTGESNQPQHF
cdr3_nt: TGTGCCAGCAGCCGGACAGGGGAGAGCAATCAGCCCCAGCATTTT

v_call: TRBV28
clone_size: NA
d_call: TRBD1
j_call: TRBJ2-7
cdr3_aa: CASSTLGTGGGEQYF
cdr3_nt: TGTGCCAGCAGTACTCTAGGGACAGGGGGCGGCGAGCAGTACTTC

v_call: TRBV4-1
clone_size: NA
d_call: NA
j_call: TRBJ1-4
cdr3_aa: CATRGQSNEKLFF
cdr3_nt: TGCGCCACTCGGGGACAAAGTAATGAAAAACTGTTTTTT

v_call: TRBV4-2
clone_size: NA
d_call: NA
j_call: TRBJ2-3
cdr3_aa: CASSQDGVGTDTQYF
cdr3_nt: TGTGCCAGCAGCCAAGATGGAGTTGGCACAGATACGCAGTATTTT

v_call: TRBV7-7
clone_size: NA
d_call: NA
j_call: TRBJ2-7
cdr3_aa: CASSLMRQGRYEQYF
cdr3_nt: TGTGCTAGCAGCTTAATGCGGCAGGGTAGGTACGAGCAGTACTTC

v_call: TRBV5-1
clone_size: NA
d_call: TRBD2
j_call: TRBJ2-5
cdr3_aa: CASRKSGLAGGKGQETQYF
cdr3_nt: TGCGCCAGCAGAAAAAGCGGACTAGCGGGGGGAAAGGGGCAAGAGACCCAGTACTTC

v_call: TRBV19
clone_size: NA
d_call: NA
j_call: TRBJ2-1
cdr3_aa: CASSQGNEQFF
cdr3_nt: TGTGCCAGTAGTCAGGGGAACGAGCAGTTCTTC

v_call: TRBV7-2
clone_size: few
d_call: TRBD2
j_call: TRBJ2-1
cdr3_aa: CASRFSGSSYNEQFF
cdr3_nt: TGTGCCAGCAGGTTTAGCGGGAGCTCCTACAATGAGCAGTTCTTC

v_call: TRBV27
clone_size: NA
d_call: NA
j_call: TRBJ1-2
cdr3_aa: CASSLLGHYGYTF
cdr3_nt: TGTGCCAGCAGTCTCCTCGGACATTATGGCTACACCTTC

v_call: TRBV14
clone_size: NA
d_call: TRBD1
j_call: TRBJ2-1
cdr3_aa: CASSQRGLYNEQFF
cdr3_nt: TGTGCCAGCAGCCAAAGGGGGCTCTACAATGAGCAGTTCTTC

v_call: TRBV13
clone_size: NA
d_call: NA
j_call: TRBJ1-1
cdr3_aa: CASSPRVNTEAFF
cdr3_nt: TGTGCCAGCAGCCCCAGGGTGAACACTGAAGCTTTCTTT

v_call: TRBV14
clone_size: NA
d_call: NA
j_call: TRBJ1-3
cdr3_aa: CASSQRSDTSGNTIYF
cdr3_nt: TGTGCCAGCAGCCAGCGCTCTGACACCTCTGGAAACACCATATATTTT

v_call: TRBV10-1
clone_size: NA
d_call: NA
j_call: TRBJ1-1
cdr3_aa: CASSRGGSDTEAFF
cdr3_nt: TGCGCCAGCAGTCGAGGCGGGTCGGATACTGAAGCTTTCTTT

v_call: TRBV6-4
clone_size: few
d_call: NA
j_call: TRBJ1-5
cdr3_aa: CASSDSDWGESNQPQHF
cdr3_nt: TGTGCCAGCAGTGACTCTGATTGGGGGGAGAGCAATCAGCCCCAGCATTTT

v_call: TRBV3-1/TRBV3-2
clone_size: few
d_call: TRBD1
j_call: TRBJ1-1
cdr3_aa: CASSQHTGGDEAFF
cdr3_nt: TGTGCCAGCAGCCAGCATACAGGGGGGGATGAAGCTTTCTTT

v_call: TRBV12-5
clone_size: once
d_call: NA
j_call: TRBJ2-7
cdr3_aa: CASGRWLEQYF
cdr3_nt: TGTGCTAGTGGGAGGTGGCTGGAGCAGTACTTC

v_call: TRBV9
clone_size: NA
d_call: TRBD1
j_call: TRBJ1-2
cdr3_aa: CASSVGQGTYGYTF
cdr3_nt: TGTGCCAGCAGCGTAGGACAGGGAACCTATGGCTACACCTTC

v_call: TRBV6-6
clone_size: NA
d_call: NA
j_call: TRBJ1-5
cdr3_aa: CASSYWAGHQPQHF
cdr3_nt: TGTGCCAGCAGTTACTGGGCAGGGCATCAGCCCCAGCATTTT

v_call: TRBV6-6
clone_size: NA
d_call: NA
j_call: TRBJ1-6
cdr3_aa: CATKGDSPLHF
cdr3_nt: TGTGCCACGAAAGGAGATTCACCCCTCCACTTT

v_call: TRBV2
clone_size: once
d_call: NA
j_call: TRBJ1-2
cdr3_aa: CASSAGDGYGYTF
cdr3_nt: TGTGCCAGCAGTGCAGGGGACGGATATGGCTACACCTTC

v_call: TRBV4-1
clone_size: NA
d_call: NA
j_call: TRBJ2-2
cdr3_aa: CASRRAGDTGELFF
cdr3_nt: TGCGCCAGCCGGCGGGCAGGGGACACCGGGGAGCTGTTTTTT

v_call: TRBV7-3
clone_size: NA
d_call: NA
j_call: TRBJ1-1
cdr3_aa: CASSSGGNTEAFF
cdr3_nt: TGTGCCAGCAGCTCTGGAGGAAACACTGAAGCTTTCTTT

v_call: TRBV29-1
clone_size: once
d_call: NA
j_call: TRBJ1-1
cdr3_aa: CSVFTGSGTEAFF
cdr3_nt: TGCAGCGTATTCACAGGGAGTGGCACTGAAGCTTTCTTT

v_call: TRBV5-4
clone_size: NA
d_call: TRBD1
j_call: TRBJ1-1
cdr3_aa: CASSPGQGGFTEAFF
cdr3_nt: TGTGCCAGCAGCCCTGGACAGGGTGGGTTCACTGAAGCTTTCTTT

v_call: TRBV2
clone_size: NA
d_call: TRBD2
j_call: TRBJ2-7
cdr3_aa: CASRGEGSSYEQYF
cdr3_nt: TGTGCCAGCAGGGGGGAGGGGTCTTCCTACGAGCAGTACTTC

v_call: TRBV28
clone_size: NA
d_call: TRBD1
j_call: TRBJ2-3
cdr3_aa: CASRLGQGRHTQYF
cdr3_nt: TGTGCCAGCAGGCTAGGACAGGGTAGGCATACGCAGTATTTT

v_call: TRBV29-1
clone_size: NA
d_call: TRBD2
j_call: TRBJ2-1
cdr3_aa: CSVATSGGAYNEQFF
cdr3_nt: TGCAGCGTTGCGACTAGCGGGGGGGCGTACAATGAGCAGTTCTTC

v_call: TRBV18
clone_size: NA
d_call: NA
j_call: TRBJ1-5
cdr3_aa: CASSPSGQPQHF
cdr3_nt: TGTGCCAGCTCACCATCCGGGCAGCCCCAGCATTTT

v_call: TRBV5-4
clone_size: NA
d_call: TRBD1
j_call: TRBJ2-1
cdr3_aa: CASRGTDNEQFF
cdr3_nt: TGTGCCAGCAGGGGGACAGACAATGAGCAGTTCTTC

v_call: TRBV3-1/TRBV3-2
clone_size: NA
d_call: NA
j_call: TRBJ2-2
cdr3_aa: CASRPTAQSGELFF
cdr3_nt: TGTGCCAGCAGACCAACCGCCCAGTCCGGGGAGCTGTTTTTT

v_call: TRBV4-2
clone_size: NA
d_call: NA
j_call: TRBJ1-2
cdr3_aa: CASSQDLADWGLARAYGYTF
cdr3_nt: TGTGCCAGCAGCCAAGATTTGGCTGACTGGGGGCTAGCTAGGGCCTATGGCTACACCTTC

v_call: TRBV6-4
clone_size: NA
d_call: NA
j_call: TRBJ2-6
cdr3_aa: CASSESLSGANVLTF
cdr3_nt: TGTGCCAGCAGTGAATCTCTCTCTGGGGCCAACGTCCTGACTTTC